This entry describes one T cell receptor (beta chain). The specificity of this receptor is unknown. The sample holds no much larger clone one base away, and base qualities are not on file. Hyperthyroidism patients were newly diagnosed, with disease duration under 2 months, and aged 18 to 65 years. Patients with uncontrolled infections, other autoimmune diseases, pregnancy or lactation were excluded. Diagnoses were established on the basis of clinical symptoms, serum thyroxine and TRAb, thyroid ultrasound, and orbital computed tomography. Blood from progressor patients was collected at the time of first diagnosis with hyperthyroidism, before any ophthalmopathy symptoms had appeared. PBMCs were separated from 8 to 10 ml of fresh peripheral blood using Ficoll-Paque density gradient centrifugation. Patients classed as progressors first received a Graves' hyperthyroidism diagnosis and then went on to develop ophthalmopathy during follow-up. Trizol reagent was used to extract total RNA, and RNA quality was then checked on an Agilent 2100 Bioanalyzer.

The entry originates in a study of T cells in Graves' hyperthyroidism and ophthalmopathy (dated by TCRdb to between 2018 and 2020). Study-level background: Peripheral blood was sampled at the time of initial diagnosis, prior to any treatment. Prospective prediction of ophthalmopathy was tested in an independent validation cohort of some 20 hyperthyroidism patients and some 17 patients who later progressed to ophthalmopathy. Thyroid tissue and blood T-cell repertoires from about 6 Graves' hyperthyroidism patients were also compared in the study. The paper describes TCR Vbeta CDR3 sequencing of 140 or so peripheral blood samples, made up of 43 ophthalmopathy patients, some 76 hyperthyroidism patients and 17 progressor patients. A discovery cohort of roughly 100 patients, roughly 45 with Graves' ophthalmopathy and fewer than 65 with stable Graves' hyperthyroidism, was used to find distinguishing TCR V-J signatures. After blood sampling, hyperthyroidism patients were treated with methimazole at a starting dose of 30 mg daily, and ophthalmopathy patients were treated with high-dose intravenous methylprednisolone. For training and testing, the 100 or so patients in the discovery cohort were randomly divided in a 7:3 ratio. What the authors observed across the whole study: Sample size was not statistically predetermined, and investigators were not blinded to group allocation. Most expanded thyroid clonotypes (frequency above 0.001) were also found in blood, which suggests that blood repertoires may mirror thyroid immune responses. In cross-validation, a model built on a 13 V-J signature told ophthalmopathy apart from stable hyperthyroidism with 85% to 90% sensitivity and around 83% specificity, and in testing the same model reached 80%/75%. In validation, the model predicted progression to ophthalmopathy a median of about 6.8 months before onset, with about 70% sensitivity and about 75% specificity.

The TCR beta CDR3 regions were amplified from the RNA transcripts. A first-round RT-PCR of the TCR CDR3 used the HTBI primer set with the Qiagen OneStep RT-PCR kit. A second multiplex PCR round built the libraries, followed by size selection and purification. Libraries were sequenced paired-end with 100 bp reads on an Illumina HiSeq2000. The published analysis was carried out like this. SOAPnuke was used to process the raw data, throwing out any read that contained adapters or uncalled bases, had a mean Phred below 15, or lacked an exact constant-primer or identifier match. High-quality paired reads were merged using COPE v1.2.5, and each unique nucleotide sequence was defined as a clonotype. MiTCR v1.1 was used to align the clonotypes against IMGT TRBV, TRBD and TRBJ reference segments. Analysis was restricted to V-J combinations with a frequency above 0.0001, which covered over 98% of repertoires. The TCS score was defined as F50 (clonal expansion) divided by E x V (chaos), with BLOSUM62-based TCRdist calculated between CDR3 peptides within each V-J. Welch's t-statistics and random forest reduced around 520 V-J features to fewer than 15, which were used in a naive Bayes classifier (R e1071). TCRdb's own reprocessing of the public reads used fastp at Q25 and MiXCR and kept productive beta chains. Rows are combined by CDR3 protein, so each entry shows the most common genes and DNA. The V and J calls were not made by the authors but by TCRdb's processing. The table for this sample lists a few hundred thousand distinct CDR3 sequences; about 15% of them were counted only once. The ten largest clones add up to over 30% of the sample.

The CDR3 holds 15 amino acids from the cysteine to the phenylalanine. The CDR3 DNA has 45 bases and is translated from base 1. V lost 1 base and J lost 6 bases, and the count of bases not matched to a germline gene is 3. Taken from the germline V gene (reference sequence), the CDR1 and CDR2 loops are LNHNV and YYDKDF. The origin of this receptor is a woman in her forties or fifties with Graves' hyperthyroidism that later progressed to Graves' ophthalmopathy. This sequence uses TRBV15 and TRBJ2-2; 9 central nucleotides agree with TRBD2. The sample comprised blood. The nucleotide sequence reads TGTGCCACCAGCAGAGGGACTAGCGTGGCCGGGGAGCTGTTTTTT. Translated, this is CATSRGTSVAGELFF.